These 21 T cell receptor beta chains originate from one sample sequenced in a study of cytomegalovirus exposure and HLA in healthy donors. PCR employed 60 Vbeta and 13 Jbeta primers. The repertoire was sequenced with immunoSEQ multiplex PCR; TCRdb's copy has only in-frame clones and lacks some. The sample's table shows 130,000 or so clones. Sample: PBMCs. The source of these receptors is a young woman in good health and CMV-seronegative.

The rearrangement uses TRBV13 and TRBJ1-6, with D tentatively TRBD1 (5 bases). Germline V gives CDR1 PRHDT, CDR2 FYEKMQ (reference sequence). The CDR3 is made up of 15 amino acids. The V gene lost 3 bases and the J gene lost 10 bases, with 16 bases spanning the gap. CDR3 region: CASSFSQGPGSPLHF. The CDR3 bases are TGTGCCAGCAGCTTTTCCCAGGGCCCGGGCTCACCCCTCCACTTT. Variable domain in full (rest from reference TRBV13 and TRBJ1-6): AAGVIQSPRHLIKEKRETATLKCYPIPRHDTVYWYQQGPGQDPQFLISFYEKMQSDKGSIPDRFSAQQFSDYHSELNMSSLELGDSALYFCASSFSQGPGSPLHFGNGTRLTVT.

The chain uses TRBV6-5 and TRBJ2-1; D might be TRBD1 (6 bases). The CDR3 spans 14 residues. The germline CDR1 and CDR2 sequences are MNHEY and SVGAGI. Trimming pared 5 bases from V and 5 bases from J, leaving 13 bases between. The CDR3 protein is CASSGTDRDNEQFF. In DNA, the CDR3 is TGTGCCAGCAGTGGAACGGACAGAGACAATGAGCAGTTCTTC.

The CDR3: CASSLTGYNEQFF. For the CDR3, the DNA is TGCGCCAGCAGCTTGACAGGATACAATGAGCAGTTCTTC. The rearrangement links TRBV5-1 to TRBJ2-1, with D possibly being TRBD1 (5 bases). Trimming pared 1 base from V and 4 bases from J, leaving 6 bases between. The CDR3 spans 13 residues. The V gene's germline CDR1 is SGHRS and CDR2 YFSETQ.

The chain joins TRBV2 to TRBJ2-2; weak D call: TRBD1 (6 bases). Trimming removed 6 bases from V and 0 bases from J, with 11 bases in between. Germline V lookup: CDR1 SNHLY, CDR2 FYNNEI. The CDR3 runs to 15 residues. CDR3 in DNA: TGTGCCAGCAGCGTACAGGGACCGAACACCGGGGAGCTGTTTTTT. Its protein is CASSVQGPNTGELFF.

The chain uses TRBV30 and TRBJ1-1; D unresolved. CDR3 size: 13 residues. CDR1 and CDR2 (germline): GTSNPN, SVGIG (reference sequence). The V end was cut by 5 bases, the J end by 1 base, with 11 bases between. The CDR3 sequence is CAWLRAWNTEAFF. CDR3 nucleotide sequence: TGTGCCTGGTTGAGGGCATGGAACACTGAAGCTTTCTTT.

CDR3 DNA sequence: TGTGCCAGCAGCCATGCCTCTAGCGGGAGGACCACAGATACGCAGTATTTT. Its protein is CASSHASSGRTTDTQYF. The V call is TRBV5-7, the J call TRBJ2-3; 11 bases fit TRBD2. TRBV5-7 is marked as an open reading frame, function uncertain. The CDR3 is 17 amino acids. J lost 2 bases, V lost 4 bases, and 9 bases had no gene match.

V usage is TRBV18 and J usage is TRBJ1-5; D is undetermined. CDR1 is KGHSH, CDR2 LQKENI, per germline. The CDR3 length is 14 residues. V lost 2 bases and J 2 bases, leaving 7 bases between the germline ends. The CDR3 reads CASSPISGNQPQHF. CDR3 coding DNA: TGTGCCAGCTCACCAATCAGTGGCAATCAGCCCCAGCATTTT.

The chain has TRBV6-5 and TRBJ1-2; 10 nucleotides align to TRBD1. The V gene end was trimmed by 0 bases and the J gene end by 8 bases; junction bases not matched to a gene: 3. The germline V gene encodes CDR1 MNHEY and CDR2 SVGAGI. The CDR3 spans 14 residues. In DNA, the CDR3 is TGTGCCAGCAGTTACTCGACAGGGGGCAAAGGCTACACCTTC. Protein sequence: CASSYSTGGKGYTF.

The genes are TRBV6-4 and TRBJ2-7; 10 positions match TRBD2. The junction had 7 bases not matched to a gene; V was cut back by 6 bases and J by 2 bases. In germline, CDR1 is MRHNA, CDR2 SNTAGT. The CDR3 covers 15 residues. CDR3: CASRFSGRPTYEQYF. In DNA form, the CDR3 reads TGTGCCAGCAGATTTAGCGGGAGGCCCACCTACGAGCAGTACTTC.

The chain employs TRBV7-3 and TRBJ2-1; 9 bases align to TRBD2. The junction had 7 bases not matched to a gene; V was cut back by 3 bases and J by 4 bases. The CDR3 consists of 16 residues. Germline CDR1 and CDR2: SGHTA and FQGTGA. CDR3 sequence: CASSLAGGYSYNEQFF. CDR3 sequence (DNA): TGTGCCAGCAGCTTGGCGGGAGGGTATTCGTACAATGAGCAGTTCTTC. Using reference TRBV7-3 and TRBJ2-1 for the parts outside the CDR3, the full variable domain is GAGVSQTPSNKVTEKGKYVELRCDPISGHTALYWYRQSLGQGPEFLIYFQGTGAADDSGLPNDRFFAVRPEGSVSTLKIQRTERGDSAVYLCASSLAGGYSYNEQFFGPGTRLTVL.

The chain uses TRBV6-6 and TRBJ1-2; TRBD1 matches 7 bases. The CDR3 has 13 amino acids. The germline gives CDR1 MNHNY, CDR2 SVGAGI (reference sequence). V was pared by 2 bases and J by 4 bases, with 1 base of the junction left unmatched. CDR3 coding DNA: TGTGCCAGCAGTTACAGGGACAGCTATGGCTACACCTTC. Translated: CASSYRDSYGYTF.

V and J are TRBV4-3 and TRBJ1-2; 9 nucleotides align to TRBD1. With V trimmed by 3 bases and J by 8 bases, 7 bases remained unmatched. In germline, CDR1 is LGHNA, CDR2 YSLEER. This CDR3 comprises 14 residues. CDR3 nucleotide sequence: TGCGCCAGCAGCCAGCTACAGGGGGCCGGCGGCTACACCTTC. Its translation: CASSQLQGAGGYTF.

The rearrangement joins TRBV6-1 to TRBJ1-6, with D hard to call. The CDR3 contains 15 residues. The V gene's germline CDR1 is MNHNS and CDR2 SASEGT. With 6 bases removed from V and 8 bases from J, the gap between germline ends came to 17 bases. The chain's CDR3 is CASRALRGSDSPLHF. The CDR3 bases are TGTGCCAGCAGGGCCCTGAGAGGGAGTGATTCACCCCTCCACTTT.

The V and J genes are TRBV5-1 and TRBJ2-6; 8 bases are shared with TRBD1. CDR3 length: 18 amino acids. Germline V gene lookup returns CDR1 SGHRS and CDR2 YFSETQ. The trim removed 1 base at V and 0 bases at J, leaving 6 bases unmatched. CDR3 sequence: CASSLLTGDRSGANVLTF. CDR3 DNA sequence: TGCGCCAGCAGCTTGCTGACAGGGGACCGCTCTGGGGCCAACGTCCTGACTTTC.

A word on this clone: The junction differs from germline at one of its ends, possibly a read error. Other DNA sequences in the same sample also yield this CDR3. The chain is built from TRBV12-5 and TRBJ2-3; no definite D call. The CDR3 loop spans 12 amino acids. CDR1 is LGHNT and CDR2 is FRNRAP in the germline V gene. This CDR3 reads CASGLERDTQYF. The CDR3 region has the DNA TGTGCTAGTGGCTTGGAACGGGATACGCAGTATTTT.

The V gene is TRBV5-6, the J gene TRBJ2-3; D may be TRBD1 (7 bases). Germline V gene data show CDR1 as SGHDT and CDR2 as YYEEEE. V was cut by 7 bases and J by 8 bases, with 23 bases left in between. The CDR3 is 15 amino acids. CDR3 nucleotides: TGTGCCAGCGCTGGAGGTCCCAGGGGGGCCTTTACGCAGTATTTT. Its translation is CASAGGPRGAFTQYF.

This chain uses TRBV13 with TRBJ1-2, with 9 bases lining up with TRBD1. Germline assignment: CDR1 PRHDT and CDR2 FYEKMQ (reference sequence). This CDR3 has 17 amino acids. The J segment lost 2 bases and the V segment lost 5 bases, leaving 12 bases of the junction unmatched. The CDR3 nucleotides are TGTGCCAGCAGCCGTACAGGGGGCGAGTATACGAACTATGGCTACACCTTC. It is translated as CASSRTGGEYTNYGYTF.

The V and J genes are TRBV11-2 and TRBJ2-1; weak D call: TRBD1 (6 bases). Deletions cut 5 bases from V and 7 bases from J, with 18 bases between. The CDR3 spans 15 residues. Per germline, CDR1 SGHAT and CDR2 FQNNGV. CDR3 DNA: TGTGCCAGCAGCCGCCGGGACACCCTCTGGAATGAGCAGTTCTTC. It yields the protein CASSRRDTLWNEQFF.

The genes are TRBV11-2 and TRBJ2-7; 7 bases agree with TRBD1. J lost 2 bases, V lost 3 bases, and 4 bases had no gene match. The CDR3 totals 14 residues. The germline CDR1 and CDR2 sequences are SGHAT and FQNNGV. CDR3 nucleotides: TGTGCCAGCAGCTTTCCGGGACAGACCTACGAGCAGTACTTC. Translation gives CASSFPGQTYEQYF.

This rearrangement joins TRBV19 to TRBJ1-4, with 9 bases lining up with TRBD1. Germline CDR1 LNHDA, CDR2 SQIVND (reference sequence). There are 14 residues in the CDR3. V lost 5 bases to trimming and J lost 8 bases; unmatched junction nucleotides: 6. Here the CDR3 reads CASSVDRGGEKLFF. CDR3 nucleotide sequence: TGTGCCAGTAGTGTGGACAGGGGTGGAGAAAAACTGTTTTTT.

The chain carries TRBV5-1 and TRBJ1-1; 9 nucleotides line up with TRBD1. Germline CDR1 is SGHRS and CDR2 is YFSETQ. The CDR3 sequence is 15 residues long. J was trimmed by 0 bases and V by 4 bases; bases with no gene match: 4. CDR3 nucleotide sequence: TGCGCCAGCAGCCCGGGACAGGGCATGAACACTGAAGCTTTCTTT. Protein product: CASSPGQGMNTEAFF. Full variable domain (remainder filled in from reference TRBV5-1 and TRBJ1-1): KAGVTQTPRYLIKTRGQQVTLSCSPISGHRSVSWYQQTPGQGLQFLFEYFSETQRNKGNFPGRFSGRQFSNSRSEMNVSTLELGDSALYLCASSPGQGMNTEAFFGQGTRLTVV.